Presented here are 21 T cell receptor beta chains from one specimen sequenced in a study of T cells in Graves' hyperthyroidism and ophthalmopathy. The source material, RNA transcripts, was used to amplify TCR beta CDR3 regions. Primed by the HTBI set, a first-round RT-PCR was run on the TCR CDR3. From the multiplex PCR reads, TCRdb called clonotypes with MiXCR, one entry per CDR3 protein. The repertoire consists of about 740,000 distinct CDR3 sequences, with approximately 15% occurring once and the leading ten covering 10% to 13%. Material for sequencing was blood. The receptors were sampled from a woman between 18 and 30 years old with Graves' hyperthyroidism.

There are many counts of this clonotype. V and J are TRBV27 and TRBJ2-7; D possibly corresponds to TRBD1 (6 bases). Germline loops: CDR1 MNHEY, CDR2 SMNVEV (reference sequence). CDR3 length: 14 residues. Trimming removed 4 bases from V and 3 bases from J, with 13 bases in between. CDR3 loop: CASSSLQGYYEQYF. The CDR3 DNA reads as TGTGCCAGCAGTTCACTCCAGGGGTACTACGAGCAGTACTTC.

The chain combines TRBV19 with TRBJ2-3; tentatively, D is TRBD2 (7 bases). Trimming shortened V by 0 bases and J by 2 bases, and 12 bases separated the two germline ends. Germline CDR1 and CDR2: LNHDA and SQIVND (reference sequence). The CDR3 is 16 residues long. DNA for the CDR3: TGTGCCAGTAGTATAGATCAAGGGGGGGCCACAGATACGCAGTATTTT. Protein: CASSIDQGGATDTQYF.

This clonotype has a handful of counts. This chain joins TRBV7-9 and TRBJ1-1; TRBD1 is a possible D gene (5 bases). CDR1 is SEHNR and CDR2 is FQNEAQ in the germline V gene (reference sequence). V shed 2 bases and J shed 4 bases, with 8 bases lying between them. The CDR3 totals 13 residues. DNA for the CDR3: TGTGCCAGCAGCTTAAAGGGGCCCACTGAAGCTTTCTTT. Protein sequence: CASSLKGPTEAFF.

This clonotype was detected a few times. The chain links TRBV6-2 or TRBV6-3 to TRBJ2-7; D possibly corresponds to TRBD1 (6 bases). Trimming left V 6 bases short and J 0 bases short, with 24 bases between. This CDR3 contains 18 residues. Germline V gene data show CDR1 as MNHEY and CDR2 as SVGEGT. CDR3: CASSDMFVRGPLSYEQYF. CDR3 DNA sequence: TGTGCCAGCAGCGACATGTTCGTCAGGGGACCTCTCTCCTACGAGCAGTACTTC.

There are a few counts of this clonotype. The chain couples TRBV2 to TRBJ2-1; D is ambiguous. The CDR3 totals 13 residues. The germline CDR1 and CDR2 sequences are SNHLY and FYNNEI. The germline V and J ends were trimmed by 0 bases and 3 bases, with 3 bases remaining between them. The CDR3 spells CASSEAVYNEQFF. CDR3 nucleotide sequence: TGTGCCAGCAGTGAAGCGGTCTACAATGAGCAGTTCTTC.

The chain is built from TRBV3-1 and TRBJ2-1; 12 bases are shared with TRBD2. Germline-derived CDR1 and CDR2 are LGHDT and YNNKEL (reference sequence). J lost 7 bases, V lost 4 bases, and 8 bases had no gene match. The CDR3 is 16 residues long. The CDR3 loop is CASSPKTSGSRNEQFF. The CDR3 region has the DNA TGTGCCAGCAGCCCCAAGACTAGCGGGAGTAGAAATGAGCAGTTCTTC.

In this sample, this clonotype turned up many times. This sequence joins TRBV7-2 and TRBJ2-5, with 7 bases identical to TRBD2. Germline assignment: CDR1 SGHTA and CDR2 FQGNSA. The CDR3 spans 14 residues. After removal of 4 bases from V and 3 bases from J, the junction contained 5 bases not matched to a gene. CDR3 coding DNA: TGTGCCAGCAGCTACTGGACTAGGGAAGAGACCCAGTACTTC. Encoded protein: CASSYWTREETQYF.

In its sample, this clonotype was seen a few times. CDR3 amino acids: CASTLVRRTDTQYF. CDR3 DNA: TGTGCCAGCACCCTAGTAAGGAGGACGGATACGCAGTATTTT. The rearrangement joins TRBV12-3 or TRBV12-4 to TRBJ2-3; the D gene is possibly TRBD2 (5 bases). Trimming cost V 7 bases and J 6 bases, with 17 bases left between them. The CDR3 loop spans 14 amino acids.

The gene calls are TRBV29-1 and TRBJ2-5; TRBD1 aligns across 9 bases. Germline V gives CDR1 SQVTM, CDR2 ANQGSEA. Trimming cost V 1 base and J 0 bases; bases outside gene matches: 9. The CDR3 has 17 residues. This CDR3 is CSVEGGPQGADQETQYF. CDR3 in DNA: TGCAGCGTTGAAGGAGGGCCACAGGGGGCCGACCAAGAGACCCAGTACTTC. Full variable domain (rest looked up from reference TRBV29-1 and TRBJ2-5): SAVISQKPSRDICQRGTSLTIQCQVDSQVTMMFWYRQQPGQSLTLIATANQGSEATYESGFVIDKFPISRPNLTFSTLTVSNMSPEDSSIYLCSVEGGPQGADQETQYFGPGTRLLVL.

This sequence joins TRBV2 and TRBJ2-1; D is perhaps TRBD2 (6 bases). Trimming removed 10 bases at V and 15 bases at J, with 19 bases between. Germline assignment: CDR1 SNHLY and CDR2 FYNNEI. The CDR3 runs 11 residues. The CDR3 reads CATSRWDLLFF. DNA of the CDR3: TGTGCCACTTCACGGTGGGACTTGCTGTTCTTC.

As regards this clonotype: A much larger clone is a single base away; this may be a read error. V is TRBV27 and J is TRBJ1-4; tentative D call: TRBD1 (6 bases). The germline V gene encodes CDR1 MNHEY and CDR2 SMNVEV (reference sequence). The CDR3 is made up of 14 amino acids. The CDR3 sequence is CAGSQRYRVEKLFF. The CDR3 DNA is TGTGCCGGCAGTCAAAGGTACAGGGTTGAAAAACTGTTTTTT.

This clonotype was seen only a few times. The CDR3 is CASGTRGGLVTEAFF. The CDR3 region has the DNA TGTGCCAGTGGGACTCGGGGCGGCTTAGTCACTGAAGCTTTCTTT. J is TRBJ1-1 and V is TRBV19, with D possibly being TRBD1 (5 bases). CDR1 and CDR2 (germline): LNHDA, SQIVND (reference sequence). The V end was cut by 8 bases, the J end by 4 bases, with 20 bases between. The CDR3 has 15 amino acids.

This clonotype came up many times. V gene TRBV7-3 combines with J gene TRBJ2-1; D may be TRBD1 (5 bases). The CDR3 loop spans 16 amino acids. Deletions cut 3 bases from V and 2 bases from J, with 14 bases between. The germline gives CDR1 SGHTA, CDR2 FQGTGA. Written as DNA, the CDR3 is TGTGCCAGCAGCTTTAGACAGATGGCCCCCTACAATGAGCAGTTCTTC. Its translation is CASSFRQMAPYNEQFF.

V and J are TRBV7-3 and TRBJ2-2; D is possibly TRBD2 (5 bases). Germline V gene lookup returns CDR1 SGHTA and CDR2 FQGTGA. Trimming left V 2 bases short and J 4 bases short, with 17 bases between. The CDR3 has 17 amino acids. The DNA of the CDR3 is TGTGCCAGCAGCTTAGGTCAATTAGGGAGCGCCACCGGGGAGCTGTTTTTT. This encodes CASSLGQLGSATGELFF.

This clonotype has more than one count but fewer than ten. Only one base separates this from a far larger clonotype, so it likely reflects a read error. CDR3 sequence reads: CAWSVNENTEAFF. The CDR3, as DNA: TGTGCCTGGAGTGTAAATGAGAACACTGAAGCTTTCTTT. The chain uses TRBV30 and TRBJ1-1; D is ambiguous. CDR3 size: 13 residues. Trimming took off 0 bases at V and 1 base at J, with 6 bases between the two ends. Germline V gene lookup returns CDR1 GTSNPN and CDR2 SVGIG (reference sequence).

V gene TRBV2 combines with J gene TRBJ2-7, with TRBD1 identical over 9 bases. J was trimmed by 5 bases and V by 6 bases; bases with no gene match: 8. Looked up from germline, CDR1 is SNHLY and CDR2 is FYNNEI. This CDR3 comprises 14 residues. The CDR3 sequence is CASRLQGASDEQYF. The CDR3 DNA reads as TGTGCCAGCAGGTTACAGGGGGCTAGCGACGAGCAGTACTTC.

This clonotype showed up just a few times. This chain links TRBV4-3 with TRBJ2-3; 14 bases are a match to TRBD2. The CDR3 spans 18 residues. Germline V gene sequence: CDR1 LGHNA, CDR2 YSLEER. The V segment lost 0 bases and the J segment 5 bases; nucleotides outside the gene matches: 7. The CDR3 sequence: CASSQEPWTSGRKDTQYF. CDR3 DNA sequence: TGCGCCAGCAGCCAAGAACCCTGGACTAGCGGGAGGAAAGATACGCAGTATTTT.

This clonotype was seen many times. The chain joins TRBV2 to TRBJ1-1; possible D gene TRBD1, 5 bases. The V and J ends lost 3 bases and 5 bases respectively, with 13 bases between them. This CDR3 is built from 14 residues. Germline CDR1 and CDR2: SNHLY and FYNNEI. CDR3 residues: CASSDGQGATEAFF. The CDR3, as DNA: TGTGCCAGCAGTGATGGGCAGGGAGCGACTGAAGCTTTCTTT.

This clonotype occurred many times. The V call is TRBV30, the J call TRBJ2-2; D assignment may be TRBD1 or TRBD2 (5 bases each). With 3 bases removed from V and 4 bases from J, the gap between germline ends came to 18 bases. The CDR3 runs 16 residues. Looked up from germline, CDR1 is GTSNPN and CDR2 is SVGIG (reference sequence). The CDR3 sequence: CAWSPRGAPSTGELFF. CDR3 coding DNA: TGTGCCTGGAGCCCCCGAGGGGCCCCGAGCACCGGGGAGCTGTTTTTT.

This clonotype was detected only a few times. J is TRBJ2-5 and V is TRBV9, with 15 bases lining up with TRBD2. Germline V gives CDR1 SGDLS, CDR2 YYNGEE. The CDR3 length is 18 residues. Trimming at V came to 0 bases and at J to 3 bases, leaving 6 bases not matched to a gene. For the CDR3, the DNA is TGTGCCAGCAGCGTAGGGACTAGCGGGAGGGGCGGGGAAGAGACCCAGTACTTC. Protein product: CASSVGTSGRGGEETQYF.

The sample holds a few counts of this clonotype. V usage is TRBV28 and J usage is TRBJ1-1; 7 bases fit TRBD1. V lost 6 bases to trimming and J lost 9 bases; unmatched junction nucleotides: 7. Germline CDR1 reads MDHEN; CDR2 reads SYDVKM. CDR3 length equals 12 residues. CDR3 nucleotides: TGTGCCAGCAGGGGTCCGGGACAGAAAGCTTTCTTT. The encoded protein is CASRGPGQKAFF.